The TCR beta chain described here comes from a study of blood T cell repertoires in COVID-19. Study-level background: Collection of acute and convalescent COVID-19 samples took place in the United States, Italy and Spain. The cDNA or gDNA used as material had been derived from T cells, B-cell-depleted T cells, or PBMCs.

V dropped 1 base and J dropped 9; count of bases not matched to a gene: 6. CDR1 is MGHDK, CDR2 SYGVNS, per germline. The CDR3 is made up of 15 amino acids. In the original processing: Quantification of nucleated cells was approximated via reference gene primer amplification. Sequencing used immunoSEQ multiplex PCR; TCRdb keeps in-frame clones, though not all of them. The D gene and trimming were derived from the DNA, and the V and J assignments and clone size from that table. The sample lists fewer than 140,000 clones, over 70% occurring once. The rearrangement joins TRBV25-1 to TRBJ1-6; 7 bases align to TRBD1. Sequenced sample: peripheral blood. The clonotype was recovered from a human donor with acute or convalescent COVID-19. The donor label of this sample is uncertain. CDR3 sequence reads: CASSEWDSRSSPLHF. The DNA of the CDR3 is TGTGCCAGCAGTGAATGGGACAGTCGGAGTTCACCCCTCCACTTT.